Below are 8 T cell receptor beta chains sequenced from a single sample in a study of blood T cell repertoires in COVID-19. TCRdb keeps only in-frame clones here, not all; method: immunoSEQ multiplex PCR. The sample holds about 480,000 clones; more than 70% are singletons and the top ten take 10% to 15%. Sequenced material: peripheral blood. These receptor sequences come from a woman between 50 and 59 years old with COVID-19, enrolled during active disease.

This CDR3 reads CASSLLRGGAEQYF. The CDR3 DNA reads TGTGCCAGCAGCTTATTACGGGGGGGCGCCGAGCAGTACTTC. This chain connects TRBV7-2 to TRBJ2-7, with 8 bases identical to TRBD2. Per germline, CDR1 SGHTA and CDR2 FQGNSA. The J segment lost 6 bases and the V segment lost 2 bases, leaving 6 bases of the junction unmatched. CDR3 length: 14 amino acids.

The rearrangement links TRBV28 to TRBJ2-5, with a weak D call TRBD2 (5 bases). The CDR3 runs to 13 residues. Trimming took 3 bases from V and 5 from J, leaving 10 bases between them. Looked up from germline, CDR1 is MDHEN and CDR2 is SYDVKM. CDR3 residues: CASSFGDLETQYF. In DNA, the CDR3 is TGTGCCAGCAGTTTCGGGGATCTGGAGACCCAGTACTTC.

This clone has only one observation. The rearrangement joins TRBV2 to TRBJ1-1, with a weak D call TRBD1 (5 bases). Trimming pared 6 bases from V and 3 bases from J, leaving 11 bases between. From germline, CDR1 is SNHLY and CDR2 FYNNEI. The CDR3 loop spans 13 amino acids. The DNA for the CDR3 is TGTGCCAGCAGCCAAGGGGTTTACACTGAAGCTTTCTTT. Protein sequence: CASSQGVYTEAFF.

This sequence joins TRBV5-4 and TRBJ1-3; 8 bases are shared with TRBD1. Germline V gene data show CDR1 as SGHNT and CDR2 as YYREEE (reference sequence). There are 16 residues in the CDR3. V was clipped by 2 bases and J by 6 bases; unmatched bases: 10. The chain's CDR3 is CASSFPTGEVENTIYF. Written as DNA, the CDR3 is TGTGCCAGCAGCTTCCCGACAGGGGAGGTTGAAAACACCATATATTTT.

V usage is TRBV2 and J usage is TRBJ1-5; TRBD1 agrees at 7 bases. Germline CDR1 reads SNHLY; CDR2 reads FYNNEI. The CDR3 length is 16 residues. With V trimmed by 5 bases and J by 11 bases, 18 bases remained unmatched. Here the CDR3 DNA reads TGTGCCAGCAGTCGACTCGGAACAGGGGCCGATGGGGCCCAGCATTTT. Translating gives CASSRLGTGADGAQHF.

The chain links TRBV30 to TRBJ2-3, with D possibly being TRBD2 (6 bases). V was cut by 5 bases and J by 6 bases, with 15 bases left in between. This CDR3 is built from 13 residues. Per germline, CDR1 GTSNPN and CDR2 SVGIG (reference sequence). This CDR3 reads CAWLFSGGDTQYF. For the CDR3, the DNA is TGTGCCTGGTTGTTTAGCGGAGGTGATACGCAGTATTTT.

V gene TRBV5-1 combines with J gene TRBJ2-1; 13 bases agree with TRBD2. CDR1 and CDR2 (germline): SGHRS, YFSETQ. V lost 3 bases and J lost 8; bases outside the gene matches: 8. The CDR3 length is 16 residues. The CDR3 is CASSSSLAGGIDEQFF. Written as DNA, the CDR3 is TGCGCCAGCAGCTCCTCACTAGCGGGGGGGATAGATGAGCAGTTCTTC.

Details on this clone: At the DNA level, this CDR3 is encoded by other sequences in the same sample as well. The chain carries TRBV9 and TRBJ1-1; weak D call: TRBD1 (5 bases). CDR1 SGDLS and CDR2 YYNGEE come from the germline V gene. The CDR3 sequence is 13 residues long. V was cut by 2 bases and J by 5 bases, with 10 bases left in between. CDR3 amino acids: CASSVSGGTEAFF. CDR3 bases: TGTGCCAGCAGCGTGTCTGGGGGGACTGAAGCTTTCTTT.